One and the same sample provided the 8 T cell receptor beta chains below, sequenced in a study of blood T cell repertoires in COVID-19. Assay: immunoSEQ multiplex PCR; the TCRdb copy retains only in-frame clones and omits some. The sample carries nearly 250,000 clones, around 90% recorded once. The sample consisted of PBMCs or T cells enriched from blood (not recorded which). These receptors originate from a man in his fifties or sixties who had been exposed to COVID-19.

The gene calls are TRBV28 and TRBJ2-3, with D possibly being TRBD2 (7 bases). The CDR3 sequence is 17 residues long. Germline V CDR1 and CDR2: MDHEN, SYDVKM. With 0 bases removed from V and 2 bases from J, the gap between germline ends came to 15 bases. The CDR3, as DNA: TGTGCCAGCAGTTTATGGGGAGGGGGAGGGGACACAGATACGCAGTATTTT. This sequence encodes CASSLWGGGGDTDTQYF. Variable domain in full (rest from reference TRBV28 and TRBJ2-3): DVKVTQSSRYLVKRTGEKVFLECVQDMDHENMFWYRQDPGLGLRLIYFSYDVKMKEKGDIPEGYSVSREKKERFSLILESASTNQTSMYLCASSLWGGGGDTDTQYFGPGTRLTVL.

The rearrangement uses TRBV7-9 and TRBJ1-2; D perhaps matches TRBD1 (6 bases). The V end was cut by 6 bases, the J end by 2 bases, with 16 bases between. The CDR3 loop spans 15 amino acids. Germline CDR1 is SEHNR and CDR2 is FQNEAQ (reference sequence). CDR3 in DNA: TGTGCCAGCAGTTCCTCTGGGGGCGCGAACTATGGCTACACCTTC. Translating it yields CASSSSGGANYGYTF.

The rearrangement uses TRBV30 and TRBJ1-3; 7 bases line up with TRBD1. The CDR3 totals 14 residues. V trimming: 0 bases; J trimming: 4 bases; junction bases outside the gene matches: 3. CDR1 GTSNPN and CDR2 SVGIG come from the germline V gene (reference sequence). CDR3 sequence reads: CAWSVQGSGNTIYF. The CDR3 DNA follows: TGTGCCTGGAGTGTACAGGGGAGCGGAAACACCATATATTTT. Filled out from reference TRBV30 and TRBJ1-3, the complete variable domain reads SQTIHQWPATLVQPVGSPLSLECTVEGTSNPNLYWYRQAAGRGLQLLFYSVGIGQISSEVPQNLSASRPQDRQFILSSKKLLLSDSGFYLCAWSVQGSGNTIYFGEGSWLTVV.

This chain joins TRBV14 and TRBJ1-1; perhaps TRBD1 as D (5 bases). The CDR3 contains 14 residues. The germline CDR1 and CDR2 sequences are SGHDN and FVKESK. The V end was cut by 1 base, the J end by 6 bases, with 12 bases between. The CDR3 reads CASSQAWGRAEAFF. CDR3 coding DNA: TGTGCCAGCAGCCAAGCATGGGGGAGGGCTGAAGCTTTCTTT.

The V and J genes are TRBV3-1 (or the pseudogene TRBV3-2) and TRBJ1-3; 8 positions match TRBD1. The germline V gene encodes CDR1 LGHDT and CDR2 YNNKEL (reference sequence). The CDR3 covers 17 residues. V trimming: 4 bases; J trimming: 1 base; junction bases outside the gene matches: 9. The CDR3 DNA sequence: TGTGCCAGCAGCCCCCGGGGACAGGCCTTTTCTGGAAACACCATATATTTT. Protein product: CASSPRGQAFSGNTIYF.

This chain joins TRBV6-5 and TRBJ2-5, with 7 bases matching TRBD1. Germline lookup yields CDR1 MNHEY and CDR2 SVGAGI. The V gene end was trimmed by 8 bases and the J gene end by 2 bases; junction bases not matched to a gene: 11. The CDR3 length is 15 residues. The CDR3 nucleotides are TGTGCCAGCGGAGACAGGGTAGCCCGTCAAGAGACCCAGTACTTC. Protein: CASGDRVARQETQYF.

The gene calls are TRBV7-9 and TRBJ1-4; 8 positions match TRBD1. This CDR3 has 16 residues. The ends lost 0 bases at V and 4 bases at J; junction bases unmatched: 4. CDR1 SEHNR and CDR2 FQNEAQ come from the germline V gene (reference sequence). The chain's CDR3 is CASSLAGTGRNEKLFF. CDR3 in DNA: TGTGCCAGCAGCTTAGCCGGGACAGGACGTAATGAAAAACTGTTTTTT.

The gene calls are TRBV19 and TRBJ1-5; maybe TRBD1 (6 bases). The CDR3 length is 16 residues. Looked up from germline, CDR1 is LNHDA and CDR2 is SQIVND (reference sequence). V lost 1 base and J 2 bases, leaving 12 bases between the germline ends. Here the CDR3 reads CASSIAGTLGNQPQHF. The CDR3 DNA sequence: TGTGCCAGTAGTATAGCAGGGACACTGGGCAATCAGCCCCAGCATTTT.